The sequence of this T cell receptor beta chain was determined in a study of T cell responses to AZD1222 COVID-19 vaccine. Profiled with immunoSEQ multiplex PCR; TCRdb holds only in-frame clones, not every one. Among 150,000 to 200,000 clones, roughly 93% were seen once, and the ten largest hold roughly 10%. Study-level findings and limits: Elevations in Spike-specific TCR breadth and depth followed administration of two AZD1222 doses. The donors showed a predominance of white British ancestry and of females, with possible underestimation of clonal diversity.

On this clone itself: Its matching antigen is unknown.

Germline-derived CDR1 and CDR2 are SGHTA and FQGNSA. The CDR3 runs to 17 residues. The junction had 8 bases not matched to a gene; V was cut back by 1 base and J by 5 bases. The chain employs TRBV7-2 and TRBJ2-3; 11 bases align to TRBD2. This TCR was recovered from an adult in good health. The specimen comprised peripheral blood, sampled on day 0 of AZD1222 vaccination. The CDR3 sequence is CASSLELAGGPGDTQYF. CDR3 nucleotides: TGTGCCAGCAGCTTAGAATTAGCGGGAGGGCCGGGAGATACGCAGTATTTT.